Listed below are T cell receptor beta chains from one sample, sequenced in a study of blood T cell repertoires in COVID-19. Only in-frame clones appear in the TCRdb table, and some are missing; sequencing was by immunoSEQ multiplex PCR. Here the sample spans about 83,000 clones, approximately 85% being singletons. Material for sequencing was peripheral blood. These receptors all stem from a man aged 45-60 years with active COVID-19. CDR3s include the opening cysteine and the closing phenylalanine or tryptophan. The D gene is left open where the match is weak. Rows may omit the clone size; those that give it use once, few, many or a size class.

j_call | clone_size | d_call | v_call | cdr3_aa | cdr3_nt
TRBJ1-2 | - | - | TRBV28 | CASSLEGTIGGYTF | TGTGCCAGCAGTTTGGAGGGAACTATTGGGGGCTACACCTTC
TRBJ1-5 | - | - | TRBV3-1/TRBV3-2 | CASSLRRDQPQHF | TGTGCCAGCAGCTTACGCAGGGATCAGCCCCAGCATTTT
TRBJ2-1 | - | TRBD2 | TRBV9 | CASSALAGDNEQFF | TGTGCCAGCAGCGCCCTAGCGGGAGACAATGAGCAGTTCTTC
TRBJ2-1 | - | - | TRBV4-1 | CASSQDRRGRSTYNEQFF | TGCGCCAGCAGCCAAGATCGACGGGGGAGGTCTACCTACAATGAGCAGTTCTTC
TRBJ1-5 | - | - | TRBV18 | CASSPLWLKGWVSQPQHF | TGTGCCAGCTCACCATTATGGCTAAAGGGGTGGGTAAGTCAGCCCCAGCATTTT
TRBJ2-2 | - | TRBD2 | TRBV27 | CASSLAREAGELFF | TGTGCCAGCAGTTTAGCGCGGGAGGCCGGGGAGCTGTTTTTT
TRBJ2-1 | - | TRBD2 | TRBV19 | CASSNPPGLAGSGGQFF | TGTGCCAGTAGTAACCCCCCGGGACTAGCGGGTTCTGGGGGGCAGTTCTTC
TRBJ2-7 | - | TRBD2 | TRBV6-2/TRBV6-3 | CASSRGTSDYEQYF | TGTGCCAGCAGCCGAGGGACTAGCGACTACGAGCAGTACTTC
TRBJ1-5 | - | - | TRBV6-5 | CATGGAWDQPQHF | TGTGCCACGGGGGGGGCTTGGGATCAGCCCCAGCATTTT
TRBJ1-2 | - | - | TRBV20-1 | CSASQIGVANYGYTF | TGCAGTGCTAGTCAAATAGGAGTAGCTAACTATGGCTACACCTTC
TRBJ2-7 | - | TRBD2 | TRBV5-4 | CASSLVAGGPYEQYF | TGTGCCAGCAGCTTGGTGGCGGGGGGCCCCTACGAGCAGTACTTC
TRBJ2-1 | once | TRBD2 | TRBV6-6 | CASSSPGLAGTVEQFF | TGTGCCAGCAGTTCTCCGGGACTAGCGGGGACCGTTGAGCAGTTCTTC
TRBJ2-2 | - | - | TRBV2 | CASRSVRSGTGELFF | TGTGCCAGCAGGTCGGTTCGAAGTGGCACCGGGGAGCTGTTTTTT
TRBJ2-2 | once | - | TRBV5-1 | CASSLNQGWNTGELFF | TGCGCCAGCAGCTTGAACCAGGGGTGGAACACCGGGGAGCTGTTTTTT
TRBJ2-5 | - | TRBD1 | TRBV7-3 | CASSLAGTGRETQYF | TGTGCCAGCAGTCTAGCCGGGACAGGGCGCGAGACCCAGTACTTC
TRBJ1-4 | once | - | TRBV28 | CASSLNEKLFF | TGTGCCAGCAGTCTTAATGAAAAACTGTTTTTT
TRBJ1-2 | - | - | TRBV5-4 | CASSPERRDYGYTF | TGTGCCAGCAGCCCCGAGCGGCGGGACTATGGCTACACCTTC
TRBJ2-3 | - | TRBD2 | TRBV28 | CASSPRRGHGGRDYTDTQYF | TGTGCCAGCAGCCCCAGGCGGGGTCATGGCGGGAGGGACTACACAGATACGCAGTATTTT
TRBJ1-3 | - | - | TRBV5-1 | CASSWATLTDSSGNTIYF | TGCGCCAGCAGCTGGGCTACTTTGACAGACTCTTCTGGAAACACCATATATTTT
TRBJ2-3 | - | - | TRBV24-1 | CATSGGPGQKATDTQYF | TGTGCCACCAGTGGAGGGCCGGGACAAAAAGCCACAGATACGCAGTATTTT
TRBJ2-7 | few | - | TRBV7-2 | CATRTGTYEQYF | TGTGCCACCCGTACGGGGACCTACGAGCAGTACTTC
TRBJ1-5 | - | - | TRBV5-1 | CASSLTGDRGQPQHF | TGCGCCAGCAGCTTAACAGGAGATAGGGGTCAGCCCCAGCATTTT
TRBJ2-5 | - | TRBD2 | TRBV11-2 | CASSRTSGEQETQYF | TGTGCCAGCAGCCGGACTAGCGGTGAGCAAGAGACCCAGTACTTC
TRBJ1-1 | - | - | TRBV6-5 | CASTPHQNTEAFF | TGTGCCAGCACTCCACATCAGAACACTGAAGCTTTCTTT
TRBJ2-1 | - | TRBD2 | TRBV5-1 | CASRGGLGTSGPVSYNEQFF | TGCGCCAGCAGGGGAGGACTGGGGACTAGCGGGCCGGTCTCCTACAATGAGCAGTTCTTC
TRBJ2-1 | few | - | TRBV30 | CAWGSGGGDEQFF | TGTGCCTGGGGGAGCGGAGGGGGCGATGAGCAGTTCTTC
TRBJ2-7 | few | - | TRBV4-1 | CASSQPGTALSYEQYF | TGCGCCAGCAGCCAACCCGGGACTGCACTCTCCTACGAGCAGTACTTC
TRBJ2-7 | - | - | TRBV21-1 | CASSRQTGGSEQYF | TGTGCCAGCAGCAGGCAGACAGGGGGCTCCGAGCAGTACTTC
TRBJ2-7 | - | TRBD2 | TRBV3-1/TRBV3-2 | CASSRLALAGEQYF | TGTGCCAGCAGCCGGCTAGCGCTAGCGGGGGAGCAGTACTTC
TRBJ2-1 | few | TRBD2 | TRBV27 | CASSSWTSGGPDEQFF | TGTGCCAGCAGTTCATGGACTAGCGGGGGGCCCGATGAGCAGTTCTTC
TRBJ2-7 | - | - | TRBV28 | CASSLTGKNEQYF | TGTGCCAGCAGTTTAACAGGGAAGAACGAGCAGTACTTC
TRBJ1-5 | - | TRBD1 | TRBV7-2 | CASSSDRVGNQPQHF | TGTGCCAGCAGCTCAGACAGGGTAGGCAATCAGCCCCAGCATTTT
TRBJ2-5 | - | TRBD2 | TRBV14 | CASSFFFSGIQETQYF | TGTGCCAGCAGCTTTTTCTTTAGCGGGATCCAAGAGACCCAGTACTTC